These 29 T cell receptor beta chains originate from one sample sequenced in a study of T cell repertoires in cytomegalovirus infection. TCRdb reprocessed the reads via MiXCR and lists one record per CDR3 protein. Of about 180,000 distinct CDR3 sequences detected, roughly 17% appear once; the ten largest clones hold under 30%. Material for sequencing was CD8+ T cells from PBMCs. These TCRs come from a human donor in good health (CMV status not recorded). Some clones in this sample may be carry-over from other donors' samples.

The V and J genes are TRBV6-2 or TRBV6-3 and TRBJ2-1, with D uncertain. Germline lookup yields CDR1 MNHEY and CDR2 SVGEGT. V dropped 2 bases and J dropped 8 bases, with 13 bases sitting between them. This CDR3 region has 14 residues. The CDR3 region has the DNA TGTGCCAGCAGTTACCTGGGAAAGCGCGATGAGCAGTTCTTC. Translating gives CASSYLGKRDEQFF.

This clonotype has ten or more counts. The rearrangement uses TRBV7-2 and TRBJ2-1; 9 bases match TRBD1. The CDR3 sequence is 17 residues long. Germline assignment: CDR1 SGHTA and CDR2 FQGNSA. The ends lost 4 bases at V and 3 bases at J; junction bases unmatched: 10. CDR3 sequence (DNA): TGTGCCAGCAGCTCGCGACCCGGGACAGGGTACTACAATGAGCAGTTCTTC. Protein: CASSSRPGTGYYNEQFF.

This clonotype was seen more than once but under ten times. This rearrangement joins TRBV12-3 or TRBV12-4 to TRBJ1-1; 9 bases map to TRBD1. This CDR3 comprises 14 residues. The V and J ends lost 3 bases and 3 bases, in that order; junction bases with no gene match: 2. CDR3 region: CASSFTGGYTEAFF. The CDR3 region has the DNA TGTGCCAGCAGTTTCACAGGGGGCTACACTGAAGCTTTCTTT.

This clonotype turned up a few times. The chain has TRBV6-1 and TRBJ2-3, with 8 bases that match TRBD1. Germline V gene lookup returns CDR1 MNHNS and CDR2 SASEGT. With 1 base clipped from V and 2 bases from J, the junction kept 8 bases outside the gene matches. This CDR3 spans 17 amino acids. The CDR3 sequence: CASSEDLGTGLTDTQYF. Here the CDR3 DNA reads TGTGCCAGCAGTGAAGATTTGGGGACAGGCCTCACAGATACGCAGTATTTT.

The V and J genes are TRBV7-8 and TRBJ1-1; D may be TRBD1 (5 bases). The CDR3 runs to 15 residues. CDR1 is SGHVS and CDR2 is FQNEAQ in the germline V gene. Trimming removed 4 bases from V and 1 base from J, with 13 bases in between. The CDR3 DNA sequence: TGTGCCAGCAGCTCTGGGGGAGGATGGAACACTGAAGCTTTCTTT. Protein product: CASSSGGGWNTEAFF.

This clonotype showed up just a few times. The gene calls are TRBV28 and TRBJ1-2; D remains unclear. V shed 5 bases and J shed 3 bases, with 10 bases lying between them. CDR3 length: 13 residues. The V gene's germline CDR1 is MDHEN and CDR2 SYDVKM. As DNA, the CDR3 is TGTGCCAGCAGTGGAAGGACTTACTATGGCTACACCTTC. This translates into CASSGRTYYGYTF.

The chain is built from TRBV28 and TRBJ1-2; 9 bases line up with TRBD1. The junction had 7 bases not matched to a gene; V was cut back by 6 bases and J by 5 bases. CDR3 length: 14 amino acids. CDR1 and CDR2 (germline): MDHEN, SYDVKM. The CDR3: CASRPGQGFYGYTF. CDR3 sequence (DNA): TGTGCCAGCAGACCGGGACAGGGTTTTTATGGCTACACCTTC.

The chain recombines TRBV15 with TRBJ1-3; a weak D match, TRBD1 (6 bases). The V gene's germline CDR1 is LNHNV and CDR2 YYDKDF (reference sequence). The CDR3 is 16 amino acids. Trimming removed 5 bases from V and 0 bases from J, with 14 bases in between. In nucleotides, the CDR3 is TGTGCCACCAGCGCCCCGGACAGCTTCTCTGGAAACACCATATATTTT. Its protein is CATSAPDSFSGNTIYF.

This chain joins TRBV12-3 or TRBV12-4 and TRBJ1-1; the D gene is possibly TRBD1 (6 bases). Trimming left V 1 base short and J 6 bases short, with 21 bases between. The CDR3 consists of 17 residues. CDR3 in DNA: TGTGCCAGCAGTTTAGTTCCCAGGGGCGGGGTTAAGTCTGAAGCTTTCTTT. Protein: CASSLVPRGGVKSEAFF.

This clonotype was detected only a few times. The genes are TRBV7-6 and TRBJ2-3, with D hard to call. CDR3 size: 16 residues. Germline CDR1 is SGHVS and CDR2 is FNYEAQ. Trimming pared 4 bases from V and 2 bases from J, leaving 16 bases between. CDR3 amino acids: CASSSPVAEATDTQYF. The CDR3 DNA reads TGTGCCAGCAGCTCCCCAGTGGCAGAAGCCACAGATACGCAGTATTTT.

V usage is TRBV6-2 or TRBV6-3 and J usage is TRBJ1-5; 7 bases agree with TRBD1. The germline CDR1 and CDR2 sequences are MNHEY and SVGEGT. J was trimmed by 3 bases and V by 7 bases; bases with no gene match: 9. This CDR3 has 15 amino acids. CDR3 loop: CASTLNRGDNQPQHF. The CDR3, as DNA: TGTGCCAGCACCCTCAACAGGGGCGACAATCAGCCCCAGCATTTT.

The rearrangement links TRBV14 to TRBJ1-1; no clear D. The V gene lost 0 bases and the J gene lost 4 bases, with 9 bases spanning the gap. Germline V gene data show CDR1 as SGHDN and CDR2 as FVKESK. This CDR3 has 14 residues. The CDR3 reads CASSQEHRSTEAFF. The CDR3 nucleotides read TGTGCCAGCAGCCAAGAACACAGAAGCACTGAAGCTTTCTTT. The whole variable domain, remainder taken from reference TRBV14 and TRBJ1-1, is EAGVTQFPSHSVIEKGQTVTLRCDPISGHDNLYWYRRVMGKEIKFLLHFVKESKQDESGMPNNRFLAERTGGTYSTLKVQPAELEDSGVYFCASSQEHRSTEAFFGQGTRLTVV.

The chain couples TRBV15 to TRBJ2-7, with a possible D match to TRBD1 (5 bases). V was trimmed by 2 bases and J by 2 bases, leaving 10 bases between them. CDR3 length: 14 amino acids. CDR1 is LNHNV, CDR2 YYDKDF, per germline (reference sequence). CDR3 DNA sequence: TGTGCCACCAGCAGACAGGGAAGAGCCTACGAGCAGTACTTC. It yields the protein CATSRQGRAYEQYF.

The chain combines TRBV27 with TRBJ1-2, with TRBD1 matching 11 bases. The CDR3 runs to 14 residues. With V trimmed by 4 bases and J by 6 bases, 4 bases remained unmatched. Germline lookup yields CDR1 MNHEY and CDR2 SMNVEV (reference sequence). The CDR3 bases are TGTGCCAGCAGTTCGGACAGGGGGCGAGATGGCTACACCTTC. It encodes CASSSDRGRDGYTF.

The J gene is TRBJ2-5, the V gene TRBV12-3 or TRBV12-4; 14 bases align to TRBD2. V was clipped by 6 bases and J by 2 bases; unmatched bases: 14. The CDR3 contains 19 residues. CDR3 in DNA: TGTGCCAGCAGCCCCCTTGCTGGGCGGACTAGCGGGGGGCAAGAGACCCAGTACTTC. Amino acid sequence: CASSPLAGRTSGGQETQYF.

This clonotype was seen many times. This chain uses TRBV7-8 with TRBJ2-1; D is possibly TRBD2 (7 bases). V dropped 5 bases and J dropped 7 bases, with 24 bases sitting between them. This CDR3 has 17 amino acids. Looked up from germline, CDR1 is SGHVS and CDR2 is FQNEAQ. CDR3 bases: TGTGCCAGCAGCACAACCGAGTCGGGGGGCCCTTGGAATGAGCAGTTCTTC. Its translation: CASSTTESGGPWNEQFF.

This clonotype was detected only a few times. This sequence joins TRBV7-8 and TRBJ1-4, with TRBD1 identical over 7 bases. Trimming at V came to 4 bases and at J to 5 bases, leaving 10 bases not matched to a gene. This CDR3 is built from 16 residues. CDR1 is SGHVS and CDR2 is FQNEAQ in the germline V gene. Here the CDR3 DNA reads TGTGCCAGCAGCTCCCCGCAGGGGGATATGAATGAAAAACTGTTTTTT. Protein sequence: CASSSPQGDMNEKLFF.

This clonotype was recorded a few times. The rearrangement joins TRBV7-9 to TRBJ2-2, with TRBD1 matching over 7 bases. This CDR3 region has 18 residues. Per the germline V gene, CDR1 is SEHNR and CDR2 is FQNEAQ (reference sequence). The ends lost 4 bases at V and 0 bases at J; junction bases unmatched: 11. Written as DNA, the CDR3 is TGTGCCAGCAGCTCCCGGACAGGTGGGGACACGAACACCGGGGAGCTGTTTTTT. Protein sequence: CASSSRTGGDTNTGELFF.

This clonotype was seen more than once but under ten times. The CDR3 nucleotides are TGTGCCACCTTACAGGAAAATGGCTACACCTTC. Its translation is CATLQENGYTF. The rearrangement joins TRBV12-3 or TRBV12-4 to TRBJ1-2; a possible D gene is TRBD1 (5 bases). The CDR3 loop spans 11 amino acids. The ends were cut back, 10 bases at V and 6 bases at J, with 12 bases in the middle.

In its sample, this clonotype was seen a few times. The chain joins TRBV7-9 to TRBJ2-7; 7 bases are shared with TRBD1. The V segment lost 1 base and the J segment 0 bases; nucleotides outside the gene matches: 12. The germline gives CDR1 SEHNR, CDR2 FQNEAQ (reference sequence). The CDR3 totals 18 residues. The CDR3 sequence: CASSLGVIGTASSYEQYF. The CDR3 DNA reads TGTGCCAGCAGCTTAGGAGTAATTGGGACAGCCAGCTCCTACGAGCAGTACTTC.

This sequence joins TRBV6-2 or TRBV6-3 and TRBJ2-7; a possible D gene is TRBD2 (5 bases). The V end was cut by 4 bases, the J end by 0 bases, with 10 bases between. The CDR3 totals 14 residues. CDR1 and CDR2 from the germline V gene are MNHEY and SVGEGT. The CDR3 nucleotides read TGTGCCAGCAGTTCCCGGCGGGTCTCCTACGAGCAGTACTTC. Translated: CASSSRRVSYEQYF.

This clonotype was found a few times. This chain's CDR3 is CSVDGSPGNEQYF. The CDR3 DNA reads as TGCAGCGTTGATGGGTCCCCGGGTAACGAGCAGTACTTC. V and J are TRBV29-1 and TRBJ2-7; D unresolved. The CDR3 runs to 13 residues. Germline CDR1 SQVTM, CDR2 ANQGSEA. Trimming left V 3 bases short and J 5 bases short, with 14 bases between.

This clonotype was counted a few times. The chain has TRBV6-2 or TRBV6-3 and TRBJ1-1; perhaps TRBD1 as D (6 bases). Germline V gives CDR1 MNHEY, CDR2 SVGEGT. Trimming pared 3 bases from V and 4 bases from J, leaving 9 bases between. This CDR3 contains 13 residues. The CDR3 DNA is TGTGCCAGCAGTTATTGGGGGCCCACTGAAGCTTTCTTT. Protein sequence: CASSYWGPTEAFF.

This clonotype was seen repeatedly, ten times or more. This sequence joins TRBV7-2 and TRBJ2-1; 8 bases agree with TRBD2. Trimming at V came to 3 bases and at J to 2 bases, leaving 3 bases not matched to a gene. The CDR3 runs to 15 residues. CDR1 is SGHTA and CDR2 is FQGNSA in the germline V gene. For the CDR3, the DNA is TGTGCCAGCAGCTTGGGCGGGGGGCCCTACAATGAGCAGTTCTTC. Residues: CASSLGGGPYNEQFF.

CDR3 sequence: CASGWGFGTEAFF. CDR3 bases: TGTGCCAGCGGCTGGGGCTTCGGTACTGAAGCTTTCTTT. The chain employs TRBV6-2 or TRBV6-3 and TRBJ1-1; TRBD1 is a possible D gene (5 bases). Germline-derived CDR1 and CDR2 are MNHEY and SVGEGT. The germline V and J ends were trimmed by 8 bases and 5 bases, with 15 bases remaining between them. This CDR3 is built from 13 residues.

This clonotype came up a few times. The junction departs from germline at one end; a sequencing error may be responsible. This rearrangement joins TRBV28 to TRBJ2-3, with 13 bases matching TRBD2. CDR1 is MDHEN, CDR2 SYDVKM, per germline. The CDR3 sequence is 15 residues long. CDR3: CASSHKTSGGSDGHF. The CDR3 DNA sequence: TGTGCCAGCAGTCACAAGACTAGCGGGGGGAGTGACGGGCATTTT.

This clonotype has just a few counts. This chain joins TRBV28 and TRBJ2-7; 7 bases agree with TRBD1. Germline V CDR1 and CDR2: MDHEN, SYDVKM. The CDR3 length is 16 residues. V dropped 7 bases and J dropped 3; count of bases not matched to a gene: 15. The CDR3 coding sequence is TGTGCCAGCACCGTAGGGGCCCGGGACAGCTTCTACGAGCAGTACTTC. Protein sequence: CASTVGARDSFYEQYF.

This clonotype occurred a few times. The chain is built from TRBV7-8 and TRBJ2-3; maybe TRBD1 (5 bases). Trimming took off 2 bases at V and 5 bases at J, with 14 bases between the two ends. This CDR3 comprises 15 residues. Germline assignment: CDR1 SGHVS and CDR2 FQNEAQ. This chain's CDR3 is CASSLIVTGVDTQYF. The CDR3 nucleotides are TGTGCCAGCAGCTTAATTGTCACAGGAGTAGATACGCAGTATTTT.

This rearrangement joins TRBV2 to TRBJ2-3; no clear D. Germline lookup yields CDR1 SNHLY and CDR2 FYNNEI. This CDR3 is 16 amino acids long. V lost 9 bases and J 3 bases, leaving 22 bases between the germline ends. The CDR3 DNA is TGTGCCAGTGGCCTTCTACCTTCCGGTGGGACAGATACGCAGTATTTT. Protein product: CASGLLPSGGTDTQYF.